This is a list of T cell receptor beta chains from one sample in a study of beta chain features in type 1 diabetes. The protocol was immunoSEQ multiplex PCR, while the TCRdb copy is restricted to in-frame clones and leaves out a portion. The data contain about 340,000 clones, around 8.5% of them singletons. Source material: central memory CD4+ T cells from blood. The receptors here all came from a man younger than 40 with type 1 diabetes. CDR3s include the opening cysteine and the closing phenylalanine or tryptophan.

cdr3_aa: CASSQVMSSEQYF; cdr3_length: 13; v_call: TRBV4-3
cdr3_aa: CASSQDVGVYSDTQYF; cdr3_length: 16; v_call: TRBV4-3
cdr3_aa: CASSPGQGRFDGYTF; cdr3_length: 15; v_call: TRBV2
cdr3_aa: CASQQSNQPQHF; cdr3_length: 12; v_call: TRBV6-6
cdr3_aa: CASMRSGANVLTF; cdr3_length: 13; v_call: TRBV15
cdr3_aa: CASSPPGRTDTQYF; cdr3_length: 14; v_call: TRBV6-5
cdr3_aa: CASSPTGLAGGLGTDTQYF; cdr3_length: 19; v_call: TRBV11-2
cdr3_aa: CASSYPGTGGRETQYF; cdr3_length: 16; v_call: TRBV28
cdr3_aa: CASSATGGRETQYF; cdr3_length: 14; v_call: TRBV9
cdr3_aa: CAISESQGRTEAFF; cdr3_length: 14; v_call: TRBV10-3
cdr3_aa: CATAMNTEAFF; cdr3_length: 11; v_call: TRBV2
cdr3_aa: CASSQEWVIAKNIQYF; cdr3_length: 16; v_call: TRBV4-1
cdr3_aa: CASSPTVGGGEQYF; cdr3_length: 14; v_call: TRBV9
cdr3_aa: CASSSGQVGGKAGYTF; cdr3_length: 16; v_call: TRBV5-1
cdr3_aa: CASSTAGQGSEQYF; cdr3_length: 14; v_call: TRBV7-9
cdr3_aa: CASSLGQTGYGYTF; cdr3_length: 14; v_call: TRBV7-9
cdr3_aa: CASSGAIAGNNEQFF; cdr3_length: 15; v_call: TRBV6-1
cdr3_aa: CASSLSWRTYEQYF; cdr3_length: 14; v_call: TRBV11-2
cdr3_aa: CASSQDQAPSNYGYTF; cdr3_length: 16; v_call: TRBV4-3
cdr3_aa: CASSSSSGTGNAYGQYF; cdr3_length: 17; v_call: TRBV7-9
cdr3_aa: CAWGIRDRENSPLHF; cdr3_length: 15; v_call: TRBV30
cdr3_aa: CASSPHQYNYGYTF; cdr3_length: 14; v_call: TRBV4-3
cdr3_aa: CSASKGAEAFF; cdr3_length: 11; v_call: TRBV20-1
cdr3_aa: CASSFNYEQYF; cdr3_length: 11; v_call: TRBV7-2
cdr3_aa: CAIRRDLNQPQHF; cdr3_length: 13; v_call: TRBV10-3
cdr3_aa: CASSISSGGRPDF; cdr3_length: 13; v_call: TRBV19
cdr3_aa: CASRGAGLVTYNEQFF; cdr3_length: 16; v_call: TRBV28
cdr3_aa: CASSFQNYGYTF; cdr3_length: 12; v_call: TRBV28
cdr3_aa: CASSLGATGGETQYF; cdr3_length: 15; v_call: TRBV5-7
cdr3_aa: CASGPKGGQFF; cdr3_length: 11; v_call: TRBV6-6
cdr3_aa: CAISPSMQGVNEAFF; cdr3_length: 15; v_call: TRBV10-3
cdr3_aa: CASSHQETQYF; cdr3_length: 11; v_call: TRBV7-2
cdr3_aa: CASSFLRLASSYNEQFF; cdr3_length: 17; v_call: TRBV5-6
cdr3_aa: CASSLTRSSYNEQFF; cdr3_length: 15; v_call: TRBV11-2
cdr3_aa: CASSQDGTDTQYF; cdr3_length: 13; v_call: TRBV4-3
cdr3_aa: CASSQDSTGIDNEQFF; cdr3_length: 16; v_call: TRBV4-3
cdr3_aa: CASQAGTSSVAVPYF; cdr3_length: 15; v_call: TRBV28
cdr3_aa: CASSKPSGGYNEQFF; cdr3_length: 15; v_call: TRBV5-1
cdr3_aa: CASSLDPLKWREAQYF; cdr3_length: 16; v_call: TRBV11-2
cdr3_aa: CASSGQGPTGELFF; cdr3_length: 14; v_call: TRBV2
cdr3_aa: CAWSGIGGEQYF; cdr3_length: 12; v_call: TRBV30
cdr3_aa: CASTSQETQYF; cdr3_length: 11; v_call: TRBV2
cdr3_aa: CASTSGARNSPLHF; cdr3_length: 14; v_call: TRBV28
cdr3_aa: CASSLLGATSSGNTIYF; cdr3_length: 17; v_call: TRBV5-8
cdr3_aa: CASSLEAQTAGGNQPQHF; cdr3_length: 18; v_call: TRBV5-1
cdr3_aa: CAWSRTVTYEQYF; cdr3_length: 13; v_call: TRBV30
cdr3_aa: CASSSNRAGGAMYF; cdr3_length: 14; v_call: TRBV7-2
cdr3_aa: CASSIQGHRGEQYF; cdr3_length: 14; v_call: TRBV6-5
cdr3_aa: CASSWDSNTEAFF; cdr3_length: 13; v_call: TRBV5-4